This entry describes one T cell receptor beta chain. Its antigen is currently unknown. Repertoires were generated with immunoSEQ multiplex PCR, while TCRdb's copy carries only in-frame clones and drops some. This table has around 80,000 clones, 85% appearing once. This CDR3 contains 13 residues. Trimming removed 3 bases at V and 4 bases at J, with 9 bases between. The germline V gene has CDR1 MGHRA and CDR2 YSYEKL. This sample is drawn from a study of OX40 agonist ivuxolimab in advanced cancers. Study-level information: A history of anti-PD-1, anti-PD-L1 or anti-CTLA-4 therapy was acceptable, and approximately 39% had some. Findings and caveats of the study: Circulating CD4+ and CD8+ T cells showed clonal expansion by week 6 at 0.1 to 3.0 mg/kg. Some nonresponders additionally presented with little normalized T-cell clonal expansion.

This TCR derives from an adult with an advanced solid tumor such as melanoma, head and neck, liver or kidney cancer. The V and J genes are TRBV4-1 and TRBJ1-1, with D possibly TRBD1 on 6 matching bases. Sequencing was performed on CD4+ or CD8+ T cells sorted from blood, taken in a trial of the OX40 agonist ivuxolimab. CDR3 amino acids: CASSQMTGTEAFF. CDR3 in DNA: TGCGCCAGCAGCCAGATGACAGGCACTGAAGCTTTCTTT.